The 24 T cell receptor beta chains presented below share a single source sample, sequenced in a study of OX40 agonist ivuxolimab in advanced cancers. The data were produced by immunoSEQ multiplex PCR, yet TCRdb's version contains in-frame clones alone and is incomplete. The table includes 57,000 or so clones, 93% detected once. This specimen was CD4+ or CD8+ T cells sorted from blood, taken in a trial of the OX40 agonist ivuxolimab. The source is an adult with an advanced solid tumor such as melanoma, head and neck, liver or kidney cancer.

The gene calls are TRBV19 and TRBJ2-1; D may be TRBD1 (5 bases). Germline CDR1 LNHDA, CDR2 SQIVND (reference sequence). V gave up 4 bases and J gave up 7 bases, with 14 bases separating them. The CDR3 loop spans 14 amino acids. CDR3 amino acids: CASSNDLTANEQFF. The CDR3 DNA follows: TGTGCCAGTAGTAACGACTTGACAGCAAATGAGCAGTTCTTC.

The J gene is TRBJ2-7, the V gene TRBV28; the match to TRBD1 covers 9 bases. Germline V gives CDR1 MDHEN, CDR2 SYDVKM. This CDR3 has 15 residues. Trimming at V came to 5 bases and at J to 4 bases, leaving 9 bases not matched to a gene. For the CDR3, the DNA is TGTGCCAGCAGTACCCGGGACAGGGCAGATTACGAGCAGTACTTC. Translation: CASSTRDRADYEQYF.

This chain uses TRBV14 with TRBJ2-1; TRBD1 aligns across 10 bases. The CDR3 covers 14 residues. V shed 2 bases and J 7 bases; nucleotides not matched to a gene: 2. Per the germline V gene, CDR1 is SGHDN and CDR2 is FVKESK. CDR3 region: CASSQTGQGNEQFF. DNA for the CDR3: TGTGCCAGCAGCCAAACGGGACAGGGGAATGAGCAGTTCTTC.

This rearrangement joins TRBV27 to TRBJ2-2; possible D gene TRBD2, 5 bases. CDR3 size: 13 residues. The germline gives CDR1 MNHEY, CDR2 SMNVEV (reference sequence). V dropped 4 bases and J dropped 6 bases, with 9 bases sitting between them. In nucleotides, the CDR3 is TGTGCCAGCAGTTATTCCGGGGCCGGGGAGCTGTTTTTT. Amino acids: CASSYSGAGELFF.

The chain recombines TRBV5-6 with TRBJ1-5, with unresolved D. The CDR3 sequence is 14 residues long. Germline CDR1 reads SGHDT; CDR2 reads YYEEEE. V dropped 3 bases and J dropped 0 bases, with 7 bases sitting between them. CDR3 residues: CASSSRSSNQPQHF. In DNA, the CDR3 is TGTGCCAGCAGCTCCAGAAGTAGCAATCAGCCCCAGCATTTT.

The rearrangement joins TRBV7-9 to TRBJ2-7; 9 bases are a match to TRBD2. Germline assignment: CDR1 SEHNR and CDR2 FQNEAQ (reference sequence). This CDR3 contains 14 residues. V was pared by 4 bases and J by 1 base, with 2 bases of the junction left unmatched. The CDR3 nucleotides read TGTGCCAGCAGCTCAGCGGGAGGATCCTACGAGCAGTACTTC. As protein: CASSSAGGSYEQYF.

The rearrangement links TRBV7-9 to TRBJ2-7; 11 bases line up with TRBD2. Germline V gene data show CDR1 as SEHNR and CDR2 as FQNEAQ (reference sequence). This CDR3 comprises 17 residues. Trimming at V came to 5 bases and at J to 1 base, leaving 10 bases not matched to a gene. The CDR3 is CASSPRTSGPKSYEQYF. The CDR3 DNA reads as TGTGCCAGCAGCCCAAGGACTAGCGGGCCCAAATCCTACGAGCAGTACTTC. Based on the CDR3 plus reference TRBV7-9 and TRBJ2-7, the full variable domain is DTGVSQNPRHKITKRGQNVTFRCDPISEHNRLYWYRQTLGQGPEFLTYFQNEAQLEKSRLLSDRFSAERPKGSFSTLEIQRTEQGDSAMYLCASSPRTSGPKSYEQYFGPGTRLTVT.

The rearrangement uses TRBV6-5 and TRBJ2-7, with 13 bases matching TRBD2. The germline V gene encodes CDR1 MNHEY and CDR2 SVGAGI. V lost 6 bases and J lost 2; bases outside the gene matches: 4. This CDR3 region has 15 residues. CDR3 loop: CASSQGTSGAYEQYF. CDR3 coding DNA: TGTGCCAGCAGCCAGGGGACTAGCGGGGCCTACGAGCAGTACTTC.

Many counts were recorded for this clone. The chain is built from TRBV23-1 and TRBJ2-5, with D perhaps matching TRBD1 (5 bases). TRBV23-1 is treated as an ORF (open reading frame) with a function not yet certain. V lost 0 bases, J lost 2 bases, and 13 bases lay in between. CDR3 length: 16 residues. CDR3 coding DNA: TGCGCCAGCAGTCAATCGGGCAGGGCGGATCAAGAGACCCAGTACTTC. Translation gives CASSQSGRADQETQYF.

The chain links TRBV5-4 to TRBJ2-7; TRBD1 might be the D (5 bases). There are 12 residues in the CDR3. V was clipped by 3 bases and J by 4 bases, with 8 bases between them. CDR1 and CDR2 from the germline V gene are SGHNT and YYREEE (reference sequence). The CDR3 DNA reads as TGTGCCAGCAGCTCCGACAGTTACGAGCAGTACTTC. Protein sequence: CASSSDSYEQYF.

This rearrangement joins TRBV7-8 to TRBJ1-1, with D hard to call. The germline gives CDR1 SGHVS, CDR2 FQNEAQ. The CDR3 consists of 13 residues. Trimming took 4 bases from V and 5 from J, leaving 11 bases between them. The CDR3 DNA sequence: TGTGCCAGCAGCTCAAGACGTAGTACTGAAGCTTTCTTT. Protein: CASSSRRSTEAFF.

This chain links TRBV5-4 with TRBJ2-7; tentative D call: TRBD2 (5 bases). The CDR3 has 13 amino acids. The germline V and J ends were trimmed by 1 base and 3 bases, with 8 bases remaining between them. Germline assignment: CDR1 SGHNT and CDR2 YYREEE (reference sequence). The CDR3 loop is CASSLTRGYEQYF. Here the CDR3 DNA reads TGTGCCAGCAGCTTGACCCGGGGCTACGAGCAGTACTTC.

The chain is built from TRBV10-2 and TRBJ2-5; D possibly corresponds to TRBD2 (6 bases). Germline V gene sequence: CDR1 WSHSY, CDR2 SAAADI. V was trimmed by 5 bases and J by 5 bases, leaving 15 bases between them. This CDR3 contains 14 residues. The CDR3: CASSPRRDRETQYF. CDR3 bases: TGCGCCAGCAGTCCCCGGAGGGATCGTGAGACCCAGTACTTC.

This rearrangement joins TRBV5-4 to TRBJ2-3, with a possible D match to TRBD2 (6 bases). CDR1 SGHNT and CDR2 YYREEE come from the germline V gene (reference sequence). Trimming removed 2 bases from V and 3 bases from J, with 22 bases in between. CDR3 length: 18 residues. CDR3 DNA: TGTGCCAGCAGCTTCCTGCCCTTGGCGGGATCACTAACAGATACGCAGTATTTT. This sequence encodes CASSFLPLAGSLTDTQYF.

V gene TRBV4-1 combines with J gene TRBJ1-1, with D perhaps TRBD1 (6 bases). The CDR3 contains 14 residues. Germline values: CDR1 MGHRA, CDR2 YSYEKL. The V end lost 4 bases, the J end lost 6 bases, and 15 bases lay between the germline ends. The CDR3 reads CASSLQGVRAEAFF. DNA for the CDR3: TGCGCCAGCAGCCTACAGGGTGTACGTGCTGAAGCTTTCTTT.

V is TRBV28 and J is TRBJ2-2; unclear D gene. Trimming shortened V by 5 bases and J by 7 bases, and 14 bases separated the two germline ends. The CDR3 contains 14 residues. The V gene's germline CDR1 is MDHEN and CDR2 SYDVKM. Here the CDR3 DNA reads TGTGCCAGCAGTCCTCTGAGGTTCGGCGGGGAGCTGTTTTTT. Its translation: CASSPLRFGGELFF.

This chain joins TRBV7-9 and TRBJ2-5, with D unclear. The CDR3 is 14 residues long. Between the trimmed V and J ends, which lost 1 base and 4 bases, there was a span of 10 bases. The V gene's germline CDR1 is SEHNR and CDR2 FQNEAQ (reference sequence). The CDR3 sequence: CASSLDRERETQYF. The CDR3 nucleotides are TGTGCCAGCAGCTTAGATAGGGAAAGAGAGACCCAGTACTTC.

In DNA, the CDR3 is TGTGCCAGCAGTTTATATTTGGGTTCACGGCAAGAGACCCAGTACTTC. It specifies CASSLYLGSRQETQYF. The chain carries TRBV27 and TRBJ2-5, with unresolved D. V was pared by 1 base and J by 2 bases, with 14 bases between. Germline V gene sequence: CDR1 MNHEY, CDR2 SMNVEV (reference sequence). This CDR3 region has 16 residues.

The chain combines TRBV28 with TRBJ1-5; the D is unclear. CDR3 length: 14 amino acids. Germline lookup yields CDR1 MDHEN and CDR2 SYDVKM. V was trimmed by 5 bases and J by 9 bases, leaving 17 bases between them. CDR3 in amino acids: CASSLRVVAGPQHF. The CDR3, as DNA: TGTGCCAGCAGTCTTAGGGTAGTTGCCGGGCCCCAGCATTTT.

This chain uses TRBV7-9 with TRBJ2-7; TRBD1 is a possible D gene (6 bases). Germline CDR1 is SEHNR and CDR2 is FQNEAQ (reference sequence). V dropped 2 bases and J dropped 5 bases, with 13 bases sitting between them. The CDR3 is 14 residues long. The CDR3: CASSLLQGNDEQYF. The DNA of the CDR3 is TGTGCCAGCAGCTTATTACAGGGAAATGACGAGCAGTACTTC.

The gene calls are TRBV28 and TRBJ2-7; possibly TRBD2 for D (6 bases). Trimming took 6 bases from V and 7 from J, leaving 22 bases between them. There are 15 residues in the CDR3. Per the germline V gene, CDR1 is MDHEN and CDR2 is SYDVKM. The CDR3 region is CASSAKETRGREQYF. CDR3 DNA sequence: TGTGCCAGCAGCGCGAAAGAGACTAGAGGTCGAGAGCAGTACTTC.

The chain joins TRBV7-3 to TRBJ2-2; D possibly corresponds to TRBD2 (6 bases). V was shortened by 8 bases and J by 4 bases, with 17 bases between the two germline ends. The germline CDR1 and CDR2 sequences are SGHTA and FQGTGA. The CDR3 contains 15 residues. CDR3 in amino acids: CASGPAGSGTGELFF. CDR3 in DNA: TGTGCCAGCGGACCTGCGGGATCGGGCACCGGGGAGCTGTTTTTT.

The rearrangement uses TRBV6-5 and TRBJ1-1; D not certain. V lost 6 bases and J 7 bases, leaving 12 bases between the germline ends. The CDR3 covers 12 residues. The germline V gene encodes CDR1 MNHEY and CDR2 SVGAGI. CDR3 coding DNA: TGTGCCAGCAGCCCAGCTTCCGGTGAAGCTTTCTTT. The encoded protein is CASSPASGEAFF.

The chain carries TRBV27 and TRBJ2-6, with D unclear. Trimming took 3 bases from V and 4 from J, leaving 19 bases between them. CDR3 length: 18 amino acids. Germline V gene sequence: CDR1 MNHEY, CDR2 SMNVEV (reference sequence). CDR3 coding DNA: TGTGCCAGCAGTTTTTTGGGATTCGAGGATTCCGGGGCCAACGTCCTGACTTTC. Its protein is CASSFLGFEDSGANVLTF.